One T cell receptor beta chain is described in this entry. In the authors' workflow: Estimated nucleated cell counts came from reference gene primer amplification. Data came from immunoSEQ multiplex PCR; TCRdb stores just in-frame clones and leaves some out. That table supplies the V and J calls and clone size; D and trimming were determined from the DNA. The sample lists around 150,000 clones, roughly 85% occurring once. With 6 bases removed from V and 5 bases from J, the gap between germline ends came to 14 bases. Germline-derived CDR1 and CDR2 are MNHEY and SMNVEV (reference sequence). The CDR3 spans 14 residues. The data derive from a study of blood T cell repertoires in COVID-19. Across the whole study: Sites across the United States, Italy and Spain contributed samples from acute and convalescent COVID-19. PBMCs, B-cell-depleted T cells, or T cells provided the cDNA or gDNA that made up the material.

The chain employs TRBV27 and TRBJ2-1; maybe TRBD2 (5 bases). The sample comprised peripheral blood. This receptor was taken from a human donor with acute or convalescent COVID-19. The donor label of this sample is uncertain. The CDR3 spells CASSLRTQNNEQFF. For the CDR3, the DNA is TGTGCCAGCAGCCTCCGGACTCAAAACAATGAGCAGTTCTTC.